A selection of T cell receptor beta chains follows, all from one sample in a study of blood T cell repertoires in COVID-19. Sequencing used immunoSEQ multiplex PCR; TCRdb keeps in-frame clones, though not all of them. The sample lists about 100,000 clones, 71% occurring once. Sequencing input: peripheral blood. The receptors stem from a woman in her 40s with acute or convalescent COVID-19. Both conserved end residues are part of each CDR3. D genes are given only for firm matches. Expanded clones get a size class; other rows say once, few or many, or leave the size out.

TRBJ1-5	TRBV7-2	NA	NA	CASSVRGNQPQHF	TGTGCCAGCAGCGTCAGGGGCAATCAGCCCCAGCATTTT
TRBJ2-5	TRBV6-1	NA	many	CASSEGRGIIETQYF	TGTGCCAGCAGTGAAGGTCGGGGGATTATCGAGACCCAGTACTTC
TRBJ1-5	TRBV19	NA	once	CASSWGQGNQPQHF	TGTGCCAGTAGCTGGGGCCAGGGCAATCAGCCCCAGCATTTT
TRBJ1-1	TRBV18	NA	NA	CASSPNGNTEAFF	TGTGCCAGCTCACCAAACGGGAACACTGAAGCTTTCTTT
TRBJ2-1	TRBV3-1/TRBV3-2	NA	NA	CASSRTGGLYNEQFF	TGTGCCAGCAGCCGCACGGGGGGCCTCTACAATGAGCAGTTCTTC
TRBJ2-1	TRBV29-1	TRBD2	few	CSVEGGGTSGQGEQFF	TGCAGCGTTGAAGGAGGGGGGACTAGCGGGCAGGGTGAGCAGTTCTTC
TRBJ1-4	TRBV5-1	NA	NA	CASSFGQGEVYEKLFF	TGCGCCAGCAGCTTTGGCCAGGGTGAAGTTTATGAAAAACTGTTTTTT
TRBJ1-6	TRBV18	NA	NA	CASSPSGGTDSPLHF	TGTGCCAGCTCACCTAGCGGGGGCACGGATTCACCCCTCCACTTT
TRBJ1-2	TRBV30	NA	NA	CAWSVGGGYTF	TGTGCCTGGAGTGTGGGGGGTGGCTACACCTTC
TRBJ2-7	TRBV27	TRBD1	few	CASSLTGNSYEQYF	TGTGCCAGCAGTCTGACAGGGAACTCCTACGAGCAGTACTTC
TRBJ2-7	TRBV29-1	NA	NA	CSALASISGFEQYF	TGCAGCGCTCTCGCCTCAATCTCGGGATTCGAGCAGTACTTC
TRBJ2-7	TRBV30	NA	NA	CAWKGGTTYEQYF	TGTGCCTGGAAAGGGGGAACGACCTACGAGCAGTACTTC
TRBJ1-5	TRBV4-2	NA	NA	CASSMTADESNQPQHF	TGTGCCAGCAGTATGACAGCCGACGAGAGCAATCAGCCCCAGCATTTT
TRBJ1-2	TRBV28	TRBD1	NA	CASRPTGGNYGYTF	TGTGCCAGCAGGCCGACAGGGGGCAACTATGGCTACACCTTC
TRBJ2-1	TRBV6-4	TRBD1	NA	CASSPWTGAGNEQFF	TGTGCCAGCAGTCCTTGGACAGGGGCGGGGAATGAGCAGTTCTTC
TRBJ2-7	TRBV18	NA	NA	CASSPPGRSTSYEQYF	TGTGCCAGCTCACCACCGGGGAGATCCACCTCCTACGAGCAGTACTTC
TRBJ2-3	TRBV28	TRBD2	NA	CASSFTTGGTDTQYF	TGTGCCAGCAGTTTCACCACGGGGGGTACAGATACGCAGTATTTT
TRBJ2-1	TRBV10-3	TRBD2	few	CAISETSLAGGQNEQFF	TGTGCCATCAGTGAGACCTCCCTAGCGGGGGGGCAAAATGAGCAGTTCTTC
TRBJ2-1	TRBV21-1	NA	NA	CPSSMDLWGASGGYNEQFF	TGTCCCAGCAGCATGGACTTATGGGGGGCTAGCGGGGGATACAATGAGCAGTTCTTC
TRBJ2-3	TRBV9	NA	NA	CASSVATGTDTQYF	TGTGCCAGCAGCGTAGCTACGGGGACAGATACGCAGTATTTT
TRBJ2-7	TRBV20-1	NA	NA	CSAMPRFEQYF	TGCAGTGCTATGCCCCGGTTTGAGCAGTACTTC
TRBJ2-3	TRBV6-5	NA	NA	CASNRDSTDTQYF	TGTGCCAGCAACAGAGACAGCACAGATACGCAGTATTTT
TRBJ2-7	TRBV11-3	NA	NA	CASSLGAGANEQYF	TGTGCCAGCAGCTTAGGAGCAGGGGCCAACGAGCAGTACTTC
TRBJ2-1	TRBV10-1	NA	NA	CASSPALVAHEEQFF	TGCGCCAGCAGTCCCGCTCTAGTGGCTCACGAAGAGCAGTTCTTC
TRBJ2-3	TRBV4-1	TRBD2	NA	CASSPRTSGSDTQYF	TGCGCCAGCAGCCCCCGGACTAGCGGATCAGATACGCAGTATTTT
TRBJ2-3	TRBV4-3	NA	NA	CASSPDNGGVTDTQYF	TGCGCCAGCAGCCCAGACAACGGCGGGGTCACAGATACGCAGTATTTT
TRBJ2-2	TRBV6-1	TRBD2	NA	CASSDLSGGRNTGELFF	TGTGCCAGCAGTGACTTATCGGGGGGGCGTAACACCGGGGAGCTGTTTTTT
TRBJ1-4	TRBV28	NA	NA	CASSPIQGAGNEKLFF	TGTGCCAGCAGTCCTATCCAGGGCGCAGGGAATGAAAAACTGTTTTTT
TRBJ2-2	TRBV6-6	TRBD2	NA	CASSRAGGNTGELFF	TGTGCCAGCAGCAGAGCGGGGGGGAACACCGGGGAGCTGTTTTTT
TRBJ2-3	TRBV27	TRBD1	NA	CASGTGAPDTQYF	TGTGCCAGCGGGACAGGGGCCCCAGATACGCAGTATTTT